This paragraph covers one T cell receptor beta chain sequence. Its antigen remains unidentified. The CDR3 is 16 amino acids. V lost 0 bases and J 2 bases, leaving 13 bases between the germline ends. The germline V gene encodes CDR1 SGHDT and CDR2 YYEEEE. A template switching step contributed a universal primer site, while unique molecular identifiers were present in the cDNA. TCRdb recomputed calls from the 5' RACE reads with MiXCR, one row per CDR3 protein. This sample has approximately 1.8 million distinct CDR3 sequences, with less than 35% found just once. These data originate in a study of identical twins. General observations from the study: Fewer insertions marked abundant cord blood beta clonotypes; young adult naive trended weakly, memory not at all.

This chain connects TRBV5-6 to TRBJ2-3, with no clear D. This sequence originates from a newborn girl in good health. The sequenced sample was cord blood. CDR3 bases: TGTGCCAGCAGCTTGGCCGGGCTAGTCACCACAGATACGCAGTATTTT. This gives the protein CASSLAGLVTTDTQYF.